These T cell receptor beta chains were read from a single sample in a study of control samples from healthy donors and cancer patients. Some clones are missing from TCRdb's copy, which holds only in-frame ones; the method was immunoSEQ multiplex PCR. The data contain fewer than 60,000 clones, more than 70% of them singletons. Sequencing was done on a sample of PBMCs. These receptor sequences come from a woman in her sixties or seventies with lung cancer. The CDR3 runs from the conserved cysteine through the conserved F or W. A D gene is named only where the DNA matches it firmly. Clone size is given for some rows only: seen once, a few or many times, or a class if the clone is expanded.

v_gene	abundance	d_gene	j_gene	CDR3nt	CDR3aa
TRBV4-1	-	-	TRBJ2-7	TGCGCCAGCAGCCAAGATTCGCGGAGTATCTCCTACGAGCAGTACTTC	CASSQDSRSISYEQYF
TRBV4-2	-	TRBD1	TRBJ1-4	TGTGCCAGCAGCCAGGAATCGACAGGGGTGGGTGAAAAACTGTTTTTT	CASSQESTGVGEKLFF
TRBV2	-	-	TRBJ2-4	TGTGCCAGCAGGTCCCCGGCCGTAGCCAAAAACATTCAGTACTTC	CASRSPAVAKNIQYF
TRBV5-1	-	-	TRBJ2-5	TGCGCCAGCAGCTTGTTTTACGAAAAAGAGACCCAGTACTTC	CASSLFYEKETQYF
TRBV29-1	-	-	TRBJ1-4	TGCAGCGTTGAAGATCTCCGGGGATCGGATGAAAAACTGTTTTTT	CSVEDLRGSDEKLFF
TRBV9	-	TRBD2	TRBJ2-7	TGTGCCAGCAGCCCGGGACTAGCGGGCTACGAGCAGTACTTC	CASSPGLAGYEQYF
TRBV7-3	-	-	TRBJ2-3	TGTGCCAGCAGCCCCAATGGGGATACGCAGTATTTT	CASSPNGDTQYF
TRBV19	-	-	TRBJ2-5	TGTGCCAGTAGTATTGACTCAGAAGAGACCCAGTACTTC	CASSIDSEETQYF
TRBV5-3	-	-	TRBJ2-7	TGTGCCAGAAGCCCCAAAGCAAGAAAGGGACACTTCTCCTACGAGCAGTACTTC	CARSPKARKGHFSYEQYF
TRBV9	-	-	TRBJ1-6	TGTGCCAGCAGTGAGGGGGAGCGGTCACCCCTCCACTTT	CASSEGERSPLHF
TRBV12-3/TRBV12-4	-	-	TRBJ1-5	TGTGCCAGCAGTTCTTCATCAGCTCAGCCCCAGCATTTT	CASSSSSAQPQHF
TRBV5-1	-	TRBD1	TRBJ1-1	TGCGCCAGCAGCTTCTCGACAGGGGGCAGGAGCACTGAAGCTTTCTTT	CASSFSTGGRSTEAFF
TRBV7-2	-	TRBD1	TRBJ1-6	TGTGCCAGCAGCTCCAACCCGGGACAGGGTTCACCCCTCCACTTT	CASSSNPGQGSPLHF
TRBV11-1	-	-	TRBJ2-5	TGTGCCAGCAGCTCAGGGTTCTCGGCGACCCAGTACTTC	CASSSGFSATQYF
TRBV5-1	-	TRBD1	TRBJ1-1	TGCGCCAGCAGCTTGGAGGGGGCGCGGGTCACTGAAGCTTTCTTT	CASSLEGARVTEAFF
TRBV7-9	-	-	TRBJ1-5	TGTGCCAGCAGCTTAGGAGTTTTGGGGGGGGGCAATCAGCCCCAGCATTTT	CASSLGVLGGGNQPQHF
TRBV6-5	-	TRBD1	TRBJ1-1	TGTGCCAGCAGCAGACAGGGGCGCAACACTGAAGCTTTCTTT	CASSRQGRNTEAFF
TRBV5-4	once	-	TRBJ1-2	TGTGCCAGCAGCTTTGATAGGTCACGGGGCTACACCTTC	CASSFDRSRGYTF
TRBV7-9	-	-	TRBJ2-3	TGTGCCAGCAGCTTAGGAATGACAAGTTCGGACAGCCTCACAGATACGCAGTATTTT	CASSLGMTSSDSLTDTQYF
TRBV6-4	-	-	TRBJ1-6	TGTGCCAGCAGCCTGGGAGGGAATTCACCCCTCCACTTT	CASSLGGNSPLHF
TRBV5-6	-	-	TRBJ2-7	TGTGCCAGCAGCTTGAACGCTCGGGGGCCGGGCTCCTACGAGCAGTACTTC	CASSLNARGPGSYEQYF
TRBV6-5	-	-	TRBJ1-1	TGTGCCAGCAGTCCCCAGGGGTTGGGCGACACTGAAGCTTTCTTT	CASSPQGLGDTEAFF
TRBV28	-	-	TRBJ1-2	TGTGCCAGCAGTTTATTATCCGGGGTCTATGGCTACACCTTC	CASSLLSGVYGYTF
TRBV29-1	-	-	TRBJ1-1	TGCAGCGTTGGAAGGGACAACGGGAACACTGAAGCTTTCTTT	CSVGRDNGNTEAFF
TRBV30	once	-	TRBJ1-4	TGTGCCTGGGGGCGGGGTGGGAAAAATGAAAAACTGTTTTTT	CAWGRGGKNEKLFF
TRBV6-5	-	-	TRBJ2-1	TGTGCCAGCAGATTTACAGGGACCGATGAGCAGTTCTTC	CASRFTGTDEQFF
TRBV11-3	-	-	TRBJ2-2	TGTGCCAGCTCGAGGGGGGGGATGAACACCGGGGAGCTGTTTTTT	CASSRGGMNTGELFF
TRBV6-2/TRBV6-3	-	-	TRBJ2-6	TGTGCCAGCAGTTACTCTGGGGGCTCTGGGGCCAACGTCCTGACTTTC	CASSYSGGSGANVLTF
TRBV2	-	-	TRBJ2-2	TGTGCCAGCAGTGGGGCAGAGACCACCGGGGAGCTGTTTTTT	CASSGAETTGELFF
TRBV5-1	-	-	TRBJ2-7	TGCGCCAGCAGCGCAGGGCGAACGAGCTACGAGCAGTACTTC	CASSAGRTSYEQYF
TRBV12-5	-	TRBD2	TRBJ2-1	TGTGCTAGTGGTTTGATCACCACTAGCGGGAGGGCCCCCAATGAGCAGTTCTTC	CASGLITTSGRAPNEQFF
TRBV19	-	-	TRBJ1-2	TGTGCCAGTGGTTTCGACGGGACGGATGGCTACACCTTC	CASGFDGTDGYTF
TRBV3-1/TRBV3-2	once	TRBD1	TRBJ1-1	TGTGCCAGCAGCCTCACCGGGACAGGGGAGTCTGAAGCTTTCTTT	CASSLTGTGESEAFF
TRBV6-6	-	TRBD1	TRBJ2-5	TGTGCCAGCAGTTCGAGACAGGGTCTGGAGACCCAGTACTTC	CASSSRQGLETQYF
TRBV10-2	once	TRBD2	TRBJ2-1	TGCCCCACCCGTGCGGGGGGCGGGGGCACAGGGTCGAATGAGCAGTTCTTC	CPTRAGGGGTGSNEQFF
TRBV28	-	-	TRBJ1-6	TGTGCCAGCTCAACCGGGCTTACTAGTTCACCCCTCCACTTT	CASSTGLTSSPLHF
TRBV2	-	-	TRBJ1-1	TGTGCCAGCAGCCCAGGGAGGCCAGGGAACACTGAAGCTTTCTTT	CASSPGRPGNTEAFF
TRBV6-6	-	TRBD2	TRBJ2-5	TGTGCCAGCAGTTTGGGCGGGGGGACTGGAGAGACCCAGTACTTC	CASSLGGGTGETQYF
TRBV11-2	-	-	TRBJ2-7	TGTGCCAGCAGCTTAGATCGGGTCGAGCAGTACTTC	CASSLDRVEQYF
TRBV15	-	-	TRBJ1-1	TGTGCCACCAGCCTGACAACGTCGGCTGAAGCTTTCTTT	CATSLTTSAEAFF
TRBV21-1	-	-	TRBJ2-5	TGTGCCAGCAGCAACAGGGAAGAGACCCAGTACTTC	CASSNREETQYF
TRBV4-1	once	TRBD1	TRBJ1-1	TGCGCCAGCAGCCAAGATTGGGACAGGCTGAGCACTGAAACTTTCTTT	CASSQDWDRLSTETFF
TRBV5-8	-	-	TRBJ2-3	TGTGCCAGCAGCGACCCCAGCACAGATACGCAGTATTTT	CASSDPSTDTQYF
TRBV5-6	few	-	TRBJ1-5	TGTGCCAGCAGCTTGTATCGGCAGGGTAACCGGCCCCAGCATTTT	CASSLYRQGNRPQHF
TRBV19	-	-	TRBJ2-7	TGTGCCAGCTCTGGAGCGGGCCCCTACGAGCAGTACTTC	CASSGAGPYEQYF
TRBV9	few	-	TRBJ2-7	TGTGCCAGCAGCGTAGGTGTGGGGGCTGGGGAGCAGTACTTC	CASSVGVGAGEQYF
TRBV14	-	-	TRBJ2-5	TGTGCCAGCAGCCAACCTTCCCAGACCCAGTACTTC	CASSQPSQTQYF
TRBV29-1	-	-	TRBJ2-3	TGCAGCGTTGAGGGACTTAGCCAAGATACGCAGTATTTT	CSVEGLSQDTQYF
TRBV28	-	-	TRBJ2-1	TGTGCCAGCAGTACCGTGAGGGGCGCTAGCTCCTACAATGAGCAGTTCTTC	CASSTVRGASSYNEQFF
TRBV28	-	TRBD1	TRBJ1-1	TGTGCCAGCAGTCCCTGGACAGGGAACACTGAAGCTTTCTTT	CASSPWTGNTEAFF
TRBV6-6	-	-	TRBJ1-2	TGTGCCAGCAGCCCCTCCTCAGGGTACTATGGCTACACCTTC	CASSPSSGYYGYTF
TRBV6-6	once	TRBD1	TRBJ1-5	TGTGCCAGCAGTTACACGACAGGGTTAAATCAGCCCCAGCATTTT	CASSYTTGLNQPQHF
TRBV5-1	-	TRBD1	TRBJ1-2	TGCGCCAGCAGCTCGGGACAGGACAACTATGGCTACACCTTC	CASSSGQDNYGYTF
TRBV5-1	few	TRBD1	TRBJ2-4	TGCGCCAGCAGCCAGGGACAGCAAAACATTCAGTACTTC	CASSQGQQNIQYF
TRBV5-4	-	-	TRBJ1-1	TGTGCCAGCTGGCTTTTGGGGGAAAACACTGAAGCTTTCTTT	CASWLLGENTEAFF
TRBV10-3	-	TRBD2	TRBJ2-3	TGTGCCATCAGTGAGATGCTAGCGGGGACCACAGATACGCAGTATTTT	CAISEMLAGTTDTQYF